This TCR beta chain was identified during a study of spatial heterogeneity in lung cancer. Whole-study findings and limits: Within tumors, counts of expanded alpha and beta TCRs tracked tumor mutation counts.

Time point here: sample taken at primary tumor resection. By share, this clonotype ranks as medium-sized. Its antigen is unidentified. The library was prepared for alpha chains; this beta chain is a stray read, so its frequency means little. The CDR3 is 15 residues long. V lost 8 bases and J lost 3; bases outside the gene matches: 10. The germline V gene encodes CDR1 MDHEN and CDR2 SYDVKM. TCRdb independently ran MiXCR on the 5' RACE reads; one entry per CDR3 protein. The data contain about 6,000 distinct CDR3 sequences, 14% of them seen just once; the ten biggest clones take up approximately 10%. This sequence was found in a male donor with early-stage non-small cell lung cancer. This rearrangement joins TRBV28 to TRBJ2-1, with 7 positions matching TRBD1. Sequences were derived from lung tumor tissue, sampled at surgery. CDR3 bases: TGTGCCAGCGGACTCGGGCAGGGGGTCTACAATGAGCAGTTCTTC. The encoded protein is CASGLGQGVYNEQFF. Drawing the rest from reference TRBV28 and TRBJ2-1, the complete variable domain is DVKVTQSSRYLVKRTGEKVFLECVQDMDHENMFWYRQDPGLGLRLIYFSYDVKMKEKGDIPEGYSVSREKKERFSLILESASTNQTSMYLCASGLGQGVYNEQFFGPGTRLTVL.